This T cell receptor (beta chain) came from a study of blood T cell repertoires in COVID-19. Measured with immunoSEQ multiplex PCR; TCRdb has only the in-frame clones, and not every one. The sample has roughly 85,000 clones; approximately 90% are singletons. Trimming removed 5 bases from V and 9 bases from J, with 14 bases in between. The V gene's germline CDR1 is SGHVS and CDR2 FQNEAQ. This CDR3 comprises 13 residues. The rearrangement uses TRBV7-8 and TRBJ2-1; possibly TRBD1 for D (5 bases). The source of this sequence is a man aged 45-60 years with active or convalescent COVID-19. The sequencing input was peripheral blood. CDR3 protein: CASSVGPPGEQFF. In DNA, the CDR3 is TGTGCCAGCAGCGTGGGGCCGCCAGGTGAGCAGTTCTTC.